Listed here are 5 T cell receptor beta chains from one sample, sequenced in a study of blood T cell repertoires in COVID-19. Produced via immunoSEQ multiplex PCR; TCRdb's table is partial and in-frame only. The profile shows about 110,000 clones, 70% to 90% of them singletons. The sequenced material came from peripheral blood. These receptors came from a woman between 55 and 75 years old with acute or convalescent COVID-19.

The chain combines TRBV28 with TRBJ1-2; D call uncertain. The germline gives CDR1 MDHEN, CDR2 SYDVKM. This CDR3 comprises 14 residues. Trimming took off 5 bases at V and 4 bases at J, with 14 bases between the two ends. In nucleotides, the CDR3 is TGTGCCAGCAGTCTACCAGCGAGTTTCTATGGCTACACCTTC. The encoded protein is CASSLPASFYGYTF.

The chain has TRBV5-1 and TRBJ1-6; 10 nucleotides align to TRBD1. With 0 bases clipped from V and 8 bases from J, the junction kept 5 bases outside the gene matches. Germline V CDR1 and CDR2: SGHRS, YFSETQ. CDR3 size: 16 residues. The CDR3 sequence: CASSLAGTGDHSPLHF. The CDR3 DNA is TGCGCCAGCAGCTTGGCCGGGACAGGGGATCATTCACCCCTCCACTTT.

This chain joins TRBV6-2 or TRBV6-3 and TRBJ2-2; the match to TRBD1 covers 11 bases. The CDR3 contains 16 residues. J gave up 7 bases and V 0 bases, and 4 bases lay outside the gene matches. Germline V gives CDR1 MNHEY, CDR2 SVGEGT. The CDR3 loop is CASSYSRTGGHGELFF. The CDR3 DNA is TGTGCCAGCAGTTACTCCCGGACAGGGGGCCACGGGGAGCTGTTTTTT.

This clone has only a few counts. The gene calls are TRBV2 and TRBJ2-7; D is perhaps TRBD2 (5 bases). V was clipped by 8 bases and J by 6 bases, with 11 bases between them. The CDR3 length is 11 residues. Germline lookup yields CDR1 SNHLY and CDR2 FYNNEI. The CDR3 bases are TGTGCCAGCGGCGGACTGGGCGAGCAGTACTTC. Translation: CASGGLGEQYF.

V and J are TRBV18 and TRBJ1-1; 8 nucleotides agree with TRBD1. The junction had 3 bases not matched to a gene; V was cut back by 4 bases and J by 5 bases. Germline V gene lookup returns CDR1 KGHSH and CDR2 LQKENI. The CDR3 has 13 residues. CDR3 in amino acids: CASSRDRGTEAFF. For the CDR3, the DNA is TGTGCCAGCTCACGAGACAGGGGTACTGAAGCTTTCTTT. Combining the CDR3 with reference TRBV18 and TRBJ1-1 gives the whole variable domain NAGVMQNPRHLVRRRGQEARLRCSPMKGHSHVYWYRQLPEEGLKFMVYLQKENIIDESGMPKERFSAEFPKEGPSILRIQQVVRGDSAAYFCASSRDRGTEAFFGQGTRLTVV.